These 27 T cell receptor beta chains were sequenced from one sample in a study of monozygotic twins with inflammatory bowel disease. No DNA is given; TCRdb re-called the 5' RACE reads and lists each CDR3 protein once. This sample contains some 330,000 distinct CDR3 sequences. Sequencing was performed on blood. The source of these receptors is a human donor with ulcerative colitis or Crohn's disease, or a healthy co-twin of an affected twin (not recorded which).

V is TRBV10-3 and J is TRBJ1-2; TCRdb's D call of TRBD1 is untestable without DNA. This CDR3 has 12 amino acids. Germline assignment: CDR1 ENHRY and CDR2 SYGVKD. This chain's CDR3 is CAISDRAYGYTF.

The gene calls are TRBV5-1 and TRBJ2-6; TCRdb calls TRBD2, which cannot be checked without DNA. Per germline, CDR1 SGHRS and CDR2 YFSETQ. The CDR3 covers 14 residues. The CDR3 is CASSSSTGANVLTF.

V is TRBV2 and J is TRBJ2-2. The CDR3 has 15 amino acids. Per germline, CDR1 SNHLY and CDR2 FYNNEI. CDR3 protein: CASSDGQTYTGELFF. Looking up the rest from reference TRBV2 and TRBJ2-2 gives the full variable domain: EPEVTQTPSHQVTQMGQEVILRCVPISNHLYFYWYRQILGQKVEFLVSFYNNEISEKSEIFDDQFSVERPDGSNFTLKIRSTKLEDSAMYFCASSDGQTYTGELFFGEGSRLTVL.

The chain recombines TRBV7-2 with TRBJ2-5; lacking DNA, the TRBD2 call made by TCRdb goes unchecked. Germline V CDR1 and CDR2: SGHTA, FQGNSA. The CDR3 length is 16 residues. This chain's CDR3 is CASSSLGQGVGETQYF.

This rearrangement joins TRBV18 to TRBJ2-3; TCRdb calls TRBD1, which cannot be checked without DNA. CDR1 and CDR2 from the germline V gene are KGHSH and LQKENI. The CDR3 totals 14 residues. Here the CDR3 reads CASSLGIGGDTQYF.

The rearrangement joins TRBV7-2 to TRBJ2-7. This CDR3 has 16 amino acids. Germline V gene lookup returns CDR1 SGHTA and CDR2 FQGNSA. The CDR3 is CASSLARGTPTYEQYF.

The gene calls are TRBV28 and TRBJ1-1; lacking DNA, the TRBD1 call made by TCRdb goes unchecked. The CDR3 contains 14 residues. The germline CDR1 and CDR2 sequences are MDHEN and SYDVKM. The CDR3 is CASRPGQGYTEAFF.

V and J are TRBV7-8 and TRBJ2-3; the D call from TCRdb, TRBD2, cannot be confirmed without DNA. Germline assignment: CDR1 SGHVS and CDR2 FQNEAQ. There are 13 residues in the CDR3. CDR3 sequence: CACRTRVTDTQYF.

The chain carries TRBV19 and TRBJ1-1; TCRdb gives TRBD1 as the D gene, but with no DNA this cannot be confirmed. This CDR3 region has 15 residues. Germline V gene data show CDR1 as LNHDA and CDR2 as SQIVND (reference sequence). The CDR3 here is CASSLKSGQLTEAFF. Based on the CDR3 plus reference TRBV19 and TRBJ1-1, the full variable domain is DGGITQSPKYLFRKEGQNVTLSCEQNLNHDAMYWYRQDPGQGLRLIYYSQIVNDFQKGDIAEGYSVSREKKESFPLTVTSAQKNPTAFYLCASSLKSGQLTEAFFGQGTRLTVV.

J is TRBJ2-7 and V is TRBV5-1; TCRdb indicates TRBD1, and absent DNA this call remains unverified. From germline, CDR1 is SGHRS and CDR2 YFSETQ. CDR3 length equals 13 residues. The CDR3 loop is CASSIQGTYEQYF.

CDR3 protein: CASSESISYEQYF. J is TRBJ2-7 and V is TRBV5-1; the D call from TCRdb, TRBD2, cannot be confirmed without DNA. CDR3 size: 13 residues. Germline V gene data show CDR1 as SGHRS and CDR2 as YFSETQ.

The chain recombines TRBV29-1 with TRBJ1-1. Germline V gives CDR1 SQVTM, CDR2 ANQGSEA. CDR3 length equals 14 residues. CDR3 amino acids: CSVEGYIGESEAFF.

This chain joins TRBV10-3 and TRBJ2-1; TCRdb names TRBD1, which stays unverified in the absence of DNA. The length of the CDR3 is 15 residues. Germline V CDR1 and CDR2: ENHRY, SYGVKD. The CDR3 region is CAISDLLSRGHEQFF.

The chain employs TRBV11-2 and TRBJ2-7. Germline CDR1 and CDR2: SGHAT and FQNNGV. The CDR3 is 15 amino acids. CDR3 amino acids: CASSFTDGVTYEQYF.

The rearrangement uses TRBV10-3 and TRBJ1-5; TCRdb names TRBD1, which stays unverified in the absence of DNA. This CDR3 contains 15 residues. CDR1 ENHRY and CDR2 SYGVKD come from the germline V gene. The CDR3 region is CAISIGQGRDQPQHF.

The chain uses TRBV20-1 and TRBJ1-1. CDR1 and CDR2 (germline): DFQATT, SNEGSKA (reference sequence). This CDR3 has 12 residues. CDR3 in amino acids: CSARTQNTEAFF.

The chain combines TRBV7-2 with TRBJ2-7; TCRdb proposes TRBD1, but this gene call is untestable without DNA. The germline V gene has CDR1 SGHTA and CDR2 FQGNSA. This CDR3 contains 15 residues. The CDR3 reads CASSLAGTGGNEQYF.

The chain joins TRBV6-5 to TRBJ2-7; absent DNA, TCRdb's TRBD1 call cannot be checked. This CDR3 comprises 17 residues. The germline V gene encodes CDR1 MNHEY and CDR2 SVGAGI. The CDR3 is CASSYRFDGQASYEQYF.

The gene calls are TRBV27 and TRBJ2-7; TCRdb outputs TRBD1, but without DNA this stays unchecked. Germline values: CDR1 MNHEY, CDR2 SMNVEV (reference sequence). The CDR3 is 15 amino acids. This chain's CDR3 is CASSPSSLVAYEQYF.

This chain uses TRBV19 with TRBJ2-1; TCRdb picks TRBD2, but there is no DNA to check that call. CDR3 length equals 15 residues. Per germline, CDR1 LNHDA and CDR2 SQIVND (reference sequence). The CDR3 loop is CASSRSGLAYNEQFF.

CDR3 protein: CASSLGGIDTQYF. This chain links TRBV4-1 with TRBJ2-3; TCRdb's assignment of TRBD1 cannot be checked, as there is no DNA. Germline V gene sequence: CDR1 MGHRA, CDR2 YSYEKL. This CDR3 region has 13 residues.

The chain's CDR3 is CASSPRQGISGANVLTF. The chain combines TRBV27 with TRBJ2-6; TCRdb selects TRBD1, and the lack of DNA leaves this call unchecked. Germline-derived CDR1 and CDR2 are MNHEY and SMNVEV (reference sequence). The length of the CDR3 is 17 residues.

This chain links TRBV28 with TRBJ2-2; TCRdb's assignment of TRBD2 cannot be checked, as there is no DNA. The CDR3 sequence is 18 residues long. CDR1 and CDR2 from the germline V gene are MDHEN and SYDVKM. The CDR3 loop reads CASSFQAIAASGRRRLFF. Based on the CDR3 plus reference TRBV28 and TRBJ2-2, the full variable domain is DVKVTQSSRYLVKRTGEKVFLECVQDMDHENMFWYRQDPGLGLRLIYFSYDVKMKEKGDIPEGYSVSREKKERFSLILESASTNQTSMYLCASSFQAIAASGRRRLFFGEGSRLTVL.

The chain uses TRBV12-3 or TRBV12-4 and TRBJ2-2; TCRdb designates TRBD2, a call that cannot be tested without DNA. This CDR3 has 14 amino acids. The CDR3 loop is CASVAGDYTGELFF.

This chain uses TRBV6-2 or TRBV6-3 with TRBJ2-1; TCRdb calls TRBD2, which cannot be checked without DNA. The CDR3 length is 15 residues. Germline CDR1 reads MNHEY; CDR2 reads SVGEGT. The CDR3 is CASSSPSGGINEQFF.

The chain couples TRBV6-1 to TRBJ2-1; TCRdb's D gene call, TRBD1, goes unchecked for lack of DNA. Germline loops: CDR1 MNHNS, CDR2 SASEGT. The CDR3 has 17 amino acids. The CDR3 protein is CASTRRGSGLNDNEQFF.

V is TRBV10-1 and J is TRBJ2-5; TCRdb reports TRBD1, a call that lacks DNA to check it against. Per the germline V gene, CDR1 is WNHNN and CDR2 is SYGVQD (reference sequence). The CDR3 has 14 amino acids. The CDR3 sequence: CASSESRPGAVRYF.